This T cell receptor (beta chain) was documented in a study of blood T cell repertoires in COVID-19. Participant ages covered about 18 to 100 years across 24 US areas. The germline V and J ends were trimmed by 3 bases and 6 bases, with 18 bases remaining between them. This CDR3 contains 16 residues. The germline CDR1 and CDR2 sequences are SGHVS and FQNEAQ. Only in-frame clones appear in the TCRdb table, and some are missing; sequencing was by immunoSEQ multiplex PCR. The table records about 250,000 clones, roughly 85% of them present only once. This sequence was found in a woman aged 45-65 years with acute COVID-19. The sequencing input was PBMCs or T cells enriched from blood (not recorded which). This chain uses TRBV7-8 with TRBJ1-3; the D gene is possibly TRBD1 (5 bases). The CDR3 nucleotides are TGTGCCAGCAGCTTTAGAACAGGTCGTCCAGAAAACACCATATATTTT. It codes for CASSFRTGRPENTIYF.